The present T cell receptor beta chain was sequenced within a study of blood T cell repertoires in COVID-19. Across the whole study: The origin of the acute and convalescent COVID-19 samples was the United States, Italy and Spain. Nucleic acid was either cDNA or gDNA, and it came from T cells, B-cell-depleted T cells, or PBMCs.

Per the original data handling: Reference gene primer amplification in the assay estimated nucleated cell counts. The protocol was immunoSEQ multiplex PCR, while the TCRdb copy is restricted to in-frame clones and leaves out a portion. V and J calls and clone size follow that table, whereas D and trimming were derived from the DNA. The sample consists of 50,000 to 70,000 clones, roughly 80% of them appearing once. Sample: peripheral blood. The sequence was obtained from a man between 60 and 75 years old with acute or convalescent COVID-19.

The DNA for the CDR3 is TGCAGCGCTGGACAGCAAGATACGCAGTATTTT. Its protein is CSAGQQDTQYF. V is TRBV29-1 and J is TRBJ2-3, with D possibly TRBD1 on 6 matching bases. This CDR3 contains 11 residues. In germline, CDR1 is SQVTM, CDR2 ANQGSEA. V shed 7 bases and J shed 5 bases, with 10 bases lying between them.